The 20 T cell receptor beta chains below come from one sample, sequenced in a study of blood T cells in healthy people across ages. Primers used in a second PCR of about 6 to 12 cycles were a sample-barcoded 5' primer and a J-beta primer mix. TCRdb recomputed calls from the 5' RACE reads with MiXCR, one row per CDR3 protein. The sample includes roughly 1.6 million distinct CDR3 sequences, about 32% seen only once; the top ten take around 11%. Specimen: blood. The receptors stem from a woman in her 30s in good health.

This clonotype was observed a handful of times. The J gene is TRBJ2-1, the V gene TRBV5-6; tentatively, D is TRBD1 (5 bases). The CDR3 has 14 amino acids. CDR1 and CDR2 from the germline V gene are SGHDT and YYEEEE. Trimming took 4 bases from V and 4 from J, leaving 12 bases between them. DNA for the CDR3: TGTGCCAGCAGCAGATTAGACAGATACAATGAGCAGTTCTTC. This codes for CASSRLDRYNEQFF.

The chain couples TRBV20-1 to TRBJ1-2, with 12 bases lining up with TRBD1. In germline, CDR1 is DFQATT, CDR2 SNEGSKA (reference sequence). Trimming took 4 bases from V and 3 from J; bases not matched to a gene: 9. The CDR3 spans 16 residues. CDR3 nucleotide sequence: TGCAGTGCTAACCGGGACAGGGGGCTTCGGGACTATGGCTACACCTTC. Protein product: CSANRDRGLRDYGYTF.

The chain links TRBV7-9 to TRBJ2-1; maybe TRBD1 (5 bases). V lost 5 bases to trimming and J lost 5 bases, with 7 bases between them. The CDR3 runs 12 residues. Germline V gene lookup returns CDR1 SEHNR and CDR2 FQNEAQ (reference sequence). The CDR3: CASSKTDNEQFF. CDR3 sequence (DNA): TGTGCCAGCAGCAAGACAGACAATGAGCAGTTCTTC.

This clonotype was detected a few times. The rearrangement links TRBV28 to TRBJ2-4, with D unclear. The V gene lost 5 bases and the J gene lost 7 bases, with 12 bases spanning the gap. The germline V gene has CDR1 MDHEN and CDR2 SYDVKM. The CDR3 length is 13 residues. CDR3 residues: CASSRPQYNIQYF. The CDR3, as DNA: TGTGCCAGCAGTCGCCCCCAATATAACATTCAGTACTTC.

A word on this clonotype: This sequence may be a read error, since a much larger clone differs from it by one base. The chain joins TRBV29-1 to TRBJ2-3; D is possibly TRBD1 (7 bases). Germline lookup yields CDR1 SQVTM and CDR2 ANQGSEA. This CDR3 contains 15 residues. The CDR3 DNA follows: TGCAGCGGGAGGGACAGATACCTTTTCACAGATATGCAGTATTTT. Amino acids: CSGRDRYLFTDMQYF.

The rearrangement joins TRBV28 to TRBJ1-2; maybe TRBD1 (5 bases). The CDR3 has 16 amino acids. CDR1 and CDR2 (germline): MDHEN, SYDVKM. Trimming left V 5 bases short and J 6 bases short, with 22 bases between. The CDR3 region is CASSPFGIGGKHGYTF. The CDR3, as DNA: TGTGCCAGCAGTCCCTTTGGGATCGGGGGGAAACATGGCTACACCTTC.

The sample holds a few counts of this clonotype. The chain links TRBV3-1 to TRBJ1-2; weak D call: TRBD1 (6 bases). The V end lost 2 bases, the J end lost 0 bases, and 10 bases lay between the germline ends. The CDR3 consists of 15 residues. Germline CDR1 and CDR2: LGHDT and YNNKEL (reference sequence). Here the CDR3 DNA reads TGTGCCAGCAGCCAACTTACAGGGTCTAACTATGGCTACACCTTC. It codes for CASSQLTGSNYGYTF. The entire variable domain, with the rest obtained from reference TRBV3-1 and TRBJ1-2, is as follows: DTAVSQTPKYLVTQMGNDKSIKCEQNLGHDTMYWYKQDSKKFLKIMFSYNNKELIINETVPNRFSPKSPDKAHLNLHINSLELGDSAVYFCASSQLTGSNYGYTFGSGTRLTVV.

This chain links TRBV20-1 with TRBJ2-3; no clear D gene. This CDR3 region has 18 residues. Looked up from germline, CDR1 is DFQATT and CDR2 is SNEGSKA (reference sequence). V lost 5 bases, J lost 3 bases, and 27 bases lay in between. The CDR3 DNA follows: TGCAGTGCTGTCCTGACACCAACCGAATCCGTCGGGACAGATACGCAGTATTTT. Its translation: CSAVLTPTESVGTDTQYF.

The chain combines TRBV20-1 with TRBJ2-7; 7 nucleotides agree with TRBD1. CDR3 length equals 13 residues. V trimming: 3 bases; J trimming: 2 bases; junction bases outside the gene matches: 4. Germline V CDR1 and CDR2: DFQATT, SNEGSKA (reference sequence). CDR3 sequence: CSASDRATYEQYF. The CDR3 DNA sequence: TGCAGTGCTAGCGACAGGGCAACCTACGAGCAGTACTTC.

In nucleotides, the CDR3 is TGTGCCAGCAGCCAGGGACTAAAGGGCACTGAAGCTTTCTTT. Protein sequence: CASSQGLKGTEAFF. The chain couples TRBV7-3 to TRBJ1-1, with D maybe TRBD1 (5 bases). CDR1 and CDR2 from the germline V gene are SGHTA and FQGTGA. The V end was cut by 5 bases, the J end by 4 bases, with 14 bases between. This CDR3 contains 14 residues.

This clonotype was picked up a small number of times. The CDR3 here is CSARTQQGAGYGYTF. The CDR3 bases are TGCAGTGCTAGAACCCAACAGGGGGCCGGCTATGGCTACACCTTC. V usage is TRBV20-1 and J usage is TRBJ1-2, with 9 bases fitting TRBD1. J lost 4 bases, V lost 2 bases, and 8 bases had no gene match. The V gene's germline CDR1 is DFQATT and CDR2 SNEGSKA (reference sequence). The CDR3 length is 15 residues.

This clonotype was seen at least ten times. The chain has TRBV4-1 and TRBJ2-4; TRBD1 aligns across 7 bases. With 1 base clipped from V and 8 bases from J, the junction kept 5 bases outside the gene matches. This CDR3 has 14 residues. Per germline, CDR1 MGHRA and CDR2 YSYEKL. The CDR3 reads CASSQGQGVDIQYF. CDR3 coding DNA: TGCGCCAGCAGCCAAGGACAGGGTGTTGACATTCAGTACTTC.

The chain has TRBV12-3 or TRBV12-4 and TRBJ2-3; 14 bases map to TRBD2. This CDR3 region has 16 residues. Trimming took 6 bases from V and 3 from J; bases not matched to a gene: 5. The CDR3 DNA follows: TGTGCCAGCAGCCGGACTAGCGGGAGGAGAACAGATACGCAGTATTTT. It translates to CASSRTSGRRTDTQYF.

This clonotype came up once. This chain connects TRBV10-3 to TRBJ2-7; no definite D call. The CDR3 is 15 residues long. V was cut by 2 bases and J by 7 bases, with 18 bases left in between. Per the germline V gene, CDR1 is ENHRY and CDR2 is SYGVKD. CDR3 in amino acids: CAISERSERRAEQYF. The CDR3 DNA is TGTGCCATCAGTGAGAGGAGCGAGCGCCGGGCGGAGCAGTACTTC.

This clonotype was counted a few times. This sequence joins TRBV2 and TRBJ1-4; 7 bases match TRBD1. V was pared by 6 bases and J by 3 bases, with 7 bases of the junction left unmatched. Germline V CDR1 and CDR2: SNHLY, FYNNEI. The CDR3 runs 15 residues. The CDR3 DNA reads TGTGCCAGCAGAGCTACAGGGGCCCCTAATGAAAAACTGTTTTTT. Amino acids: CASRATGAPNEKLFF.

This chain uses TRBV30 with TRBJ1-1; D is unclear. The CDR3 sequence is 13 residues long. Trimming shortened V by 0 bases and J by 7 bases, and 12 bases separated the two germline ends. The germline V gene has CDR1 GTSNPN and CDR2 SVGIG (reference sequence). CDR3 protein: CAWSVRALGEAFF. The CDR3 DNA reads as TGTGCCTGGAGTGTACGGGCCCTGGGTGAAGCTTTCTTT.

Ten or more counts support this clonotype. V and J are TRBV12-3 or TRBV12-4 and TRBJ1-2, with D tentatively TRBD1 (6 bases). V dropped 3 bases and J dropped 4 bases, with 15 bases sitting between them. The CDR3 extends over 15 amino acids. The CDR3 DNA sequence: TGTGCCAGCAGTTTCGTTTTGACAGGCTCCTATGGCTACACCTTC. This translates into CASSFVLTGSYGYTF.

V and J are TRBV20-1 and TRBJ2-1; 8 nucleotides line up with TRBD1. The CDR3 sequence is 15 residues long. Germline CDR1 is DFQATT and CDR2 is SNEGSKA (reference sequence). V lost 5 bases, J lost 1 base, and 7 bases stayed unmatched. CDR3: CSARQGAVSYNEQFF. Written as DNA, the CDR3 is TGCAGTGCTCGGCAGGGGGCCGTGTCCTACAATGAGCAGTTCTTC.

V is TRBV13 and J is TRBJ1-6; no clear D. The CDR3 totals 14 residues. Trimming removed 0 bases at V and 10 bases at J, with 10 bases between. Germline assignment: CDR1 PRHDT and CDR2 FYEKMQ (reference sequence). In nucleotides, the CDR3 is TGTGCCAGCAGCTTAGGCCGTCCGGGGTCACCCCTCCACTTT. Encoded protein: CASSLGRPGSPLHF.

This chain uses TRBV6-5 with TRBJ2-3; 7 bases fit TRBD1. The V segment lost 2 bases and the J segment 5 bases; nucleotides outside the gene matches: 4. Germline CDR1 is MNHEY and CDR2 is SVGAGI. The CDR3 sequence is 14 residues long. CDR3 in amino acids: CASSYRGLGDTQYF. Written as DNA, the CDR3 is TGTGCCAGCAGTTACAGGGGGCTGGGAGATACGCAGTATTTT.